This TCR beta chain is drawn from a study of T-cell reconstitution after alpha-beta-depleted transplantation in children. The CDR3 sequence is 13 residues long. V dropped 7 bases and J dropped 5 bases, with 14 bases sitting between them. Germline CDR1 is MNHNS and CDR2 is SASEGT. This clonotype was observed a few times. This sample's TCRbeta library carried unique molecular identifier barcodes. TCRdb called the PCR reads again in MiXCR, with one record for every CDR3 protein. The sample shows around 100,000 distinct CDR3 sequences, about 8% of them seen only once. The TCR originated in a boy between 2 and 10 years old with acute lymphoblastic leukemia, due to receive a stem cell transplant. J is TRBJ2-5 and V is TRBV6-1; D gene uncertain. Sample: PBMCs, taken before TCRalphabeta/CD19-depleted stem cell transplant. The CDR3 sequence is CASTTGNWETQYF. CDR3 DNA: TGTGCCAGCACAACTGGGAACTGGGAGACCCAGTACTTC.